This passage covers 17 T cell receptor beta chains from one sample sequenced in a study of cytomegalovirus exposure and HLA in healthy donors. PCR used 60 Vbeta primers and 13 Jbeta primers. Here immunoSEQ multiplex PCR was the method, and the copy in TCRdb shows in-frame clones only, minus some. The profile shows roughly 200,000 clones, more than 60% of them singletons. What was sequenced was PBMCs. These TCRs come from a woman in her 30s in good health and CMV-seropositive.

CDR3 sequence reads: CASRSWGYFGYTF. The CDR3 region has the DNA TGTGCCAGCAGGTCCTGGGGCTATTTTGGCTACACCTTC. The chain joins TRBV6-1 to TRBJ1-2; tentative D call: TRBD1 (5 bases). The germline V gene has CDR1 MNHNS and CDR2 SASEGT. The CDR3 length is 13 residues. V was trimmed by 6 bases and J by 7 bases, leaving 15 bases between them.

The gene calls are TRBV7-9 and TRBJ2-5; 7 nucleotides align to TRBD1. This CDR3 is 18 amino acids long. The germline CDR1 and CDR2 sequences are SEHNR and FQNEAQ (reference sequence). Unmatched junction bases numbered 15, after V lost 5 bases and J lost 0 bases. The CDR3 spells CASSARGQRRHYQETQYF. In DNA, the CDR3 is TGTGCCAGCAGCGCAAGGGGACAGAGGAGACATTACCAAGAGACCCAGTACTTC.

The J gene is TRBJ1-1, the V gene TRBV29-1; weak D call: TRBD1 (5 bases). V was cut by 1 base and J by 5 bases, with 14 bases left in between. Per the germline V gene, CDR1 is SQVTM and CDR2 is ANQGSEA. The CDR3 consists of 14 residues. The CDR3 DNA reads as TGCAGCGTTGAAGTAAGGGGAGGTTGGACTGAAGCTTTCTTT. This sequence encodes CSVEVRGGWTEAFF. Using reference TRBV29-1 and TRBJ1-1 for the parts outside the CDR3, the full variable domain is SAVISQKPSRDICQRGTSLTIQCQVDSQVTMMFWYRQQPGQSLTLIATANQGSEATYESGFVIDKFPISRPNLTFSTLTVSNMSPEDSSIYLCSVEVRGGWTEAFFGQGTRLTVV.

This clone has a handful of counts. The genes are TRBV19 and TRBJ1-5; 9 bases align to TRBD1. The V gene's germline CDR1 is LNHDA and CDR2 SQIVND (reference sequence). The CDR3 has 18 amino acids. J lost 1 base, V lost 6 bases, and 13 bases had no gene match. CDR3 coding DNA: TGTGCCAGTAGCCCGACAGGGGGAAGAAGAAAAAGCAATCAGCCCCAGCATTTT. It specifies CASSPTGGRRKSNQPQHF.

The chain has TRBV18 and TRBJ2-7; unclear D gene. The CDR3 covers 13 residues. The V and J ends lost 3 bases and 2 bases respectively, with 8 bases between them. CDR1 and CDR2 from the germline V gene are KGHSH and LQKENI. The CDR3 sequence: CASSPEAAYEQYF. The CDR3 bases are TGTGCCAGCTCACCCGAGGCTGCCTACGAGCAGTACTTC.

The chain's CDR3 is CASSSSPTGAGETQYF. The CDR3 nucleotides read TGTGCCAGCAGCTCTTCTCCAACAGGGGCCGGCGAGACCCAGTACTTC. The chain employs TRBV7-9 and TRBJ2-5; the match to TRBD1 covers 7 bases. There are 16 residues in the CDR3. V shed 4 bases and J 5 bases; nucleotides not matched to a gene: 13. In germline, CDR1 is SEHNR, CDR2 FQNEAQ (reference sequence).

The chain employs TRBV6-5 and TRBJ1-2; tentative D call: TRBD1 (5 bases). Germline lookup yields CDR1 MNHEY and CDR2 SVGAGI. V lost 5 bases and J lost 9, with 19 bases in between. The CDR3 extends over 14 amino acids. The CDR3 here is CASSTSGARHRYTF. In nucleotides, the CDR3 is TGTGCCAGCAGTACCAGCGGGGCCAGGCATCGCTACACCTTC.

This chain's CDR3 is CASSRPRGQVYGYTF. CDR3 sequence (DNA): TGTGCCAGCAGTCGCCCGAGGGGGCAGGTCTATGGCTACACCTTC. The chain uses TRBV28 and TRBJ1-2, with 7 bases lining up with TRBD1. Germline assignment: CDR1 MDHEN and CDR2 SYDVKM. With V trimmed by 5 bases and J by 4 bases, 10 bases remained unmatched. The CDR3 runs to 15 residues.

The genes are TRBV7-2 and TRBJ1-1; weak D call: TRBD1 (5 bases). Between the trimmed V and J ends, which lost 5 bases and 5 bases, there was a span of 15 bases. This CDR3 is built from 14 residues. The germline CDR1 and CDR2 sequences are SGHTA and FQGNSA. CDR3 nucleotides: TGTGCCAGCAGCCTATGGGGGGTCGGAACTGAAGCTTTCTTT. It translates to CASSLWGVGTEAFF. The variable domain in full, completed from reference TRBV7-2 and TRBJ1-1, reads GAGVSQSPSNKVTEKGKDVELRCDPISGHTALYWYRQSLGQGLEFLIYFQGNSAPDKSGLPSDRFSAERTGGSVSTLTIQRTQQEDSAVYLCASSLWGVGTEAFFGQGTRLTVV.

The gene calls are TRBV11-2 and TRBJ1-2, with a tentative D call TRBD1 (5 bases). Germline CDR1 SGHAT, CDR2 FQNNGV. The CDR3 length is 14 residues. V gave up 7 bases and J gave up 7 bases, with 19 bases separating them. The CDR3 reads CASNQGPTSPGYTF. The CDR3 bases are TGTGCCAGCAACCAGGGACCGACTAGCCCTGGCTACACCTTC.

V gene TRBV2 combines with J gene TRBJ1-1; perhaps TRBD1 as D (5 bases). The V end was cut by 7 bases, the J end by 1 base, with 13 bases between. The germline V gene encodes CDR1 SNHLY and CDR2 FYNNEI. This CDR3 contains 14 residues. The CDR3 DNA is TGTGCCAGCAACGGGGGGAATACGAACACTGAAGCTTTCTTT. It is translated as CASNGGNTNTEAFF.

The chain combines TRBV27 with TRBJ1-4; D remains unclear. V lost 8 bases and J 0 bases, leaving 4 bases between the germline ends. Germline V gives CDR1 MNHEY, CDR2 SMNVEV (reference sequence). This CDR3 is built from 12 residues. The CDR3 sequence is CASRATNEKLFF. The DNA for the CDR3 is TGTGCCAGCCGGGCAACTAATGAAAAACTGTTTTTT.

This chain links TRBV2 with TRBJ2-4, with 11 bases aligning to TRBD2. Germline lookup yields CDR1 SNHLY and CDR2 FYNNEI. The V and J ends lost 1 base and 6 bases, in that order; junction bases with no gene match: 5. The CDR3 totals 16 residues. This chain's CDR3 is CASSEVGLAGRNIQYF. CDR3 nucleotides: TGTGCCAGCAGTGAAGTCGGACTAGCGGGTCGAAACATTCAGTACTTC.

The CDR3: CASSYSMNTEAFF. The CDR3 DNA follows: TGTGCCAGCAGTTATTCTATGAACACTGAAGCTTTCTTT. The chain uses TRBV6-5 and TRBJ1-1; D unresolved. Germline V gene sequence: CDR1 MNHEY, CDR2 SVGAGI. V shed 3 bases and J shed 0 bases, with 5 bases lying between them. The CDR3 contains 13 residues.

This clone appeared once. The chain employs TRBV5-5 and TRBJ2-3, with 8 bases lining up with TRBD2. V gave up 5 bases and J gave up 4 bases; unmatched junction bases: 6. In germline, CDR1 is SGHKS, CDR2 YYEKEE (reference sequence). The CDR3 totals 14 residues. CDR3 in DNA: TGTGCCAGCAGTAAGCGGGAGCCAGCAGATACGCAGTATTTT. This codes for CASSKREPADTQYF.

This clone has just a few counts. This chain connects TRBV7-2 to TRBJ2-7, with D tentatively TRBD2 (6 bases). The germline CDR1 and CDR2 sequences are SGHTA and FQGNSA. The CDR3 extends over 13 amino acids. V was shortened by 5 bases and J by 2 bases, with 10 bases between the two germline ends. CDR3 DNA sequence: TGTGCCAGCAGCCCGGAGCGGGCCTACGAGCAGTACTTC. Its protein is CASSPERAYEQYF.

The chain recombines TRBV19 with TRBJ2-3; 13 bases are shared with TRBD2. This CDR3 is built from 16 residues. After removal of 5 bases from V and 6 bases from J, the junction contained 8 bases not matched to a gene. Germline CDR1 and CDR2: LNHDA and SQIVND (reference sequence). This CDR3 reads CASSPRLAGGQDTQYF. CDR3 coding DNA: TGTGCCAGTAGTCCCCGACTAGCGGGGGGACAGGATACGCAGTATTTT.